The clone carrying this TCR beta chain appeared a few times. The antigen is not known. The data were taken from a study of T cells after yellow fever vaccination. Study observations and caveats: Weaker overall, the secondary response nonetheless peaked faster (day 5 versus 15).

UMIs and a universal primer site were added when TCR cDNA was made by 5'RACE template switching. TCRdb recomputed calls from the 5' RACE reads with MiXCR, one row per CDR3 protein. The table records 400,000 or so distinct CDR3 sequences, approximately 10% of them present only once. Germline V gives CDR1 LGHNA, CDR2 YSLEER. Trimming took off 2 bases at V and 5 bases at J, with 12 bases between the two ends. This CDR3 is built from 15 residues. Sequenced here: PBMCs, sampled on the day of the first yellow fever vaccination. The rearrangement joins TRBV4-3 to TRBJ2-2; D assignment may be TRBD1 or TRBD2 (5 bases each). This receptor was obtained from a man aged 18-30 years who received the YFV17D yellow fever vaccine. The CDR3 sequence is CASSQSPWGTGELFF. The CDR3 DNA sequence: TGCGCCAGCAGCCAATCCCCTTGGGGGACCGGGGAGCTGTTTTTT.